This is a list of T cell receptor beta chains from one sample in a study of T cells in Graves' hyperthyroidism and ophthalmopathy. Each CDR3 protein is one row after TCRdb ran MiXCR on the multiplex PCR reads. Counted here are around 600,000 distinct CDR3 sequences, 12% to 15% occurring once; the ten biggest clones make up 7% to 9%. Sequences were obtained from blood. The receptors shown here come from a woman aged 18-29 years with Graves' ophthalmopathy. Each CDR3 is given with its conserved first and last residue.

>TRBJ1-4|TRBV20-1
CSARDPRQINEKLFF
>TRBJ1-6|TRBV9
CASSARRTGGPSPLHF
>TRBJ2-3|TRBV18
CASSPGAGKSTDTQYF
>TRBJ2-7|TRBV19
CASSVGTSFTNEQYF
>TRBJ1-6|TRBV2
CASSGGELKWTGDSPLHF
>TRBJ2-1|TRBV30
CAWSVRLAGGSSYNEQFF
>TRBJ2-1|TRBV10-3
CAIAEGAVGSYNEQFF
>TRBJ2-3|TRBV14
CASSQDWGSGEDTQYF
>TRBJ2-3|TRBV6-1
CASSYYGRGADTQYF
>TRBJ2-7|TRBV7-2
CASSSRNYEQYF
>TRBJ2-1|TRBV20-1
CSATGTSGNSYNEQFF
>TRBJ2-7|TRBV20-1
CSATVGSYEQYF
>TRBJ2-7|TRBV7-6
CASSPRTSGSVFEQYF
>TRBJ1-1|TRBV20-1
CSARDPRGPSTEAFF
>TRBJ2-1|TRBV2
CASKADDEQFF
>TRBJ2-3|TRBV7-2
CASRFAALDTQYF
>TRBJ1-1|TRBV5-8
CASSLGWFSITHTEAFF
>TRBJ2-5|TRBV6-2/TRBV6-3
CASSYSDPDGRDRVGRETQYF
>TRBJ2-3|TRBV6-1
CASSHLGLAGSTDTQYF
>TRBJ2-1|TRBV7-2
CASRTGTYNEQFF
>TRBJ1-1|TRBV19
CASVDPGLNTEAFF
>TRBJ1-2|TRBV12-3/TRBV12-4
CASSSHNGYGYTF
>TRBJ2-7|TRBV6-5
CASSWGTSGRTTYEQYF
>TRBJ2-5|TRBV7-8
CASSFSTSGGQETQYF
>TRBJ2-2|TRBV6-2/TRBV6-3
CASSYVGQLRLWNTGELFF
>TRBJ2-1|TRBV24-1
CATSDRTRQGARYNEQFF
>TRBJ2-7|TRBV6-2/TRBV6-3
CASTGGAPHLYEQYF
>TRBJ2-5|TRBV12-3/TRBV12-4
CASSAQVTQYF
>TRBJ2-6|TRBV15
CATSLTDSGANVLTF
>TRBJ2-2|TRBV4-1
CASSPYHTGELFF
>TRBJ1-6|TRBV19
CASTLTGGSNSPLHF
>TRBJ2-5|TRBV7-8
CASSPGLAGGSLKETQYF
>TRBJ1-5|TRBV12-3/TRBV12-4
CASSSPGQGWWPQHF
>TRBJ2-1|TRBV7-9
CASSHQNRGHEQFF
>TRBJ1-2|TRBV30
CAWMTGKNYGYTF
>TRBJ2-7|TRBV3-1
CASSRLTYGRVYEQYF
>TRBJ2-2|TRBV7-9
CASSLLRQQNTGELFF
>TRBJ2-5|TRBV6-2/TRBV6-3
CASGQARTGAQETQYF
>TRBJ2-5|TRBV5-1
CASRIGGKETQYF
>TRBJ2-1|TRBV28
CASSPWTSGRAPTHNEQFF
>TRBJ2-1|TRBV7-9
CASSPTPSGGHSYNEQFF
>TRBJ2-2|TRBV4-2
CASSQGGSIGTSGRAANTGELFF
>TRBJ2-7|TRBV18
CASSPRTPGAYEQYF
>TRBJ1-1|TRBV20-1
CSAPQGGSTEAFF
>TRBJ2-7|TRBV30
CAWSTLAGREQYF
>TRBJ1-1|TRBV3-1
CASSQPRGRDTEAFF
>TRBJ2-1|TRBV6-1
CATAANPSGYNEQFF
>TRBJ2-5|TRBV6-2/TRBV6-3
CASSYSLSSGRKETQYF
>TRBJ2-7|TRBV9
CASSVDGRGTYEQYF